The rows below give T cell receptor beta chains drawn from one sample of a study of cytomegalovirus exposure and HLA in healthy donors. Assay: immunoSEQ multiplex PCR; the TCRdb copy retains only in-frame clones and omits some. In the table there are about 140,000 clones, 77% of which are singletons. The sequencing input was PBMCs. The origin of the receptors is a female donor in good health and CMV-seronegative. CDR3s include the opening cysteine and the closing phenylalanine or tryptophan. D genes are given only for firm matches. Part of the rows lack a size; the others show once, few, many or a class for expanded clones.

D: TRBD1; size: -; J: TRBJ1-2; V: TRBV19; DNA: TGTGCCAGTAGTATACGAACTTCCGGGACAGGGGAGAGCTACACCTTC; CDR3: CASSIRTSGTGESYTF
D: TRBD1; size: few; J: TRBJ1-1; V: TRBV5-6; DNA: TGTGCCAGCAGGAATACAGGGGAATCTTTGAACACTGAAGCTTTCTTT; CDR3: CASRNTGESLNTEAFF
D: TRBD2; size: -; J: TRBJ2-1; V: TRBV27; DNA: TGTGCCAGCAGGCGAGCGGGATTTTACAATGAGCAGTTCTTC; CDR3: CASRRAGFYNEQFF
D: -; size: -; J: TRBJ2-7; V: TRBV28; DNA: TGTGCCAGCAGTGAGACGAGCGGAACCTCATACGAGCAGTACTTC; CDR3: CASSETSGTSYEQYF
D: TRBD2; size: -; J: TRBJ2-3; V: TRBV9; DNA: TGTGCCAGCAGCACCTTAACTAGCGGACCCACAGATACGCAGTATTTT; CDR3: CASSTLTSGPTDTQYF
D: -; size: -; J: TRBJ2-5; V: TRBV14; DNA: TGTGCCAGCAGCCAAGATCGAGTAACGCAGTACTTC; CDR3: CASSQDRVTQYF
D: -; size: -; J: TRBJ2-7; V: TRBV7-2; DNA: TGTGCCAGCAGCGTACAGGTGAGCTCCTACGAGCAGTACTTC; CDR3: CASSVQVSSYEQYF
D: -; size: once; J: TRBJ2-3; V: TRBV9; DNA: TGTGCCAGCAGCGCGAGGCCCCCTCATACGCAGTATTTT; CDR3: CASSARPPHTQYF
D: -; size: once; J: TRBJ1-1; V: TRBV6-1; DNA: TGTGCCAGCAGGGGGGGCACTGAAGCTTTCTTT; CDR3: CASRGGTEAFF
D: TRBD1; size: once; J: TRBJ1-3; V: TRBV5-1; DNA: TGCGCCAGCAGCTTGGCTGGGACAGCGATCTCTGGAAACACCATATATTTT; CDR3: CASSLAGTAISGNTIYF
D: -; size: -; J: TRBJ2-7; V: TRBV5-4; DNA: TGTGCCAGCAGCCCCCGGCTAGCCTCCGAGCAGTACTTC; CDR3: CASSPRLASEQYF
D: TRBD1; size: -; J: TRBJ1-6; V: TRBV5-4; DNA: TGTGCCAGCAGCGGGGATGGCAGGGGGCGAAGTTCCTATAATTCACCCCTCCACTTT; CDR3: CASSGDGRGRSSYNSPLHF
D: TRBD1; size: -; J: TRBJ1-6; V: TRBV11-2; DNA: TGTGCCAGCAGAGACAGGGGGCGAAATTCACCCCTCCACTTT; CDR3: CASRDRGRNSPLHF
D: -; size: -; J: TRBJ2-1; V: TRBV30; DNA: TGTGCCTGGATACAGCACAATGAGCAGTTCTTC; CDR3: CAWIQHNEQFF
D: -; size: -; J: TRBJ2-7; V: TRBV6-5; DNA: TGTGCCAGCAGCAAGGGGGTCGAGCAGTACTTC; CDR3: CASSKGVEQYF
D: TRBD1; size: once; J: TRBJ1-3; V: TRBV29-1; DNA: TGCAGCGTTGAAACAGGGGGCATACGAAACACCATATATTTT; CDR3: CSVETGGIRNTIYF
D: -; size: few; J: TRBJ1-4; V: TRBV4-1; DNA: TGCGCCAGCAGCCAAGATAGTAGGGGAAATGAAAAACTGTTTTTT; CDR3: CASSQDSRGNEKLFF
D: -; size: -; J: TRBJ2-7; V: TRBV9; DNA: TGTGCCAGCAGCCCTGGGGGGGCGCTTTTGGCCTACGAGCAGTACTTC; CDR3: CASSPGGALLAYEQYF
D: -; size: once; J: TRBJ2-7; V: TRBV9; DNA: TGTGCCAGCAGCGTAGATGTGACAGCATTACTCCAAGCCGACGAGCAGTACTTC; CDR3: CASSVDVTALLQADEQYF
D: -; size: -; J: TRBJ2-2; V: TRBV6-5; DNA: TGTGCCAGCAGTACGGGGGCGAACACCGGGGAGCTGTTTTTT; CDR3: CASSTGANTGELFF
D: TRBD1; size: -; J: TRBJ1-1; V: TRBV19; DNA: TGTGCCAGTACCCAGGCGGCCAGGGGGCGAGAAGCTTTCTTT; CDR3: CASTQAARGREAFF
D: TRBD1; size: -; J: TRBJ1-2; V: TRBV2; DNA: TGTGCCAGCAGCCAACCGGACAGGGGCGGGTATGGCTACACCTTC; CDR3: CASSQPDRGGYGYTF
D: -; size: -; J: TRBJ1-5; V: TRBV6-1; DNA: TGTGCGCTGGTAGCAGAATGGAGTTCGGGTCAGCCCCAGCATTTT; CDR3: CALVAEWSSGQPQHF
D: -; size: -; J: TRBJ1-2; V: TRBV5-1; DNA: TGCGCCAGCAGCTGGGGCGCGGGAGACTATGGCTACACCTTC; CDR3: CASSWGAGDYGYTF
D: -; size: -; J: TRBJ2-3; V: TRBV7-3; DNA: TGTGCCAGCAGCTTAAATGGAAGACTACAGGGCAGCCGAGATACGCAGTATTTT; CDR3: CASSLNGRLQGSRDTQYF
D: TRBD1; size: -; J: TRBJ1-4; V: TRBV19; DNA: TGTGCCAGTAGTCTCGGGACAGGGGGAGAAAAACTGTTTTTT; CDR3: CASSLGTGGEKLFF
D: -; size: -; J: TRBJ2-1; V: TRBV15; DNA: TGTGCCACCTCTGAGGGCTACAATGAGCAGTTCTTC; CDR3: CATSEGYNEQFF
D: -; size: -; J: TRBJ2-7; V: TRBV28; DNA: TGTGCCAGCAGTTTAAGGACAGTCTACGAGCAGTACTTC; CDR3: CASSLRTVYEQYF
D: -; size: -; J: TRBJ2-2; V: TRBV7-6; DNA: TGTGCCAGCAGCTTATTAACCGGGGAGCTGTTTTTT; CDR3: CASSLLTGELFF
D: -; size: -; J: TRBJ1-5; V: TRBV19; DNA: TGTGCCACCTCAGGACAGTCAGGATATAGCAATCAGCCCCAGCATTTT; CDR3: CATSGQSGYSNQPQHF
D: TRBD1; size: -; J: TRBJ1-2; V: TRBV2; DNA: TGTGCCAGCAGGGCCGTGGACAGGGTGGCCGGCTACACCTTC; CDR3: CASRAVDRVAGYTF
D: -; size: once; J: TRBJ2-5; V: TRBV5-1; DNA: TGCGCCAGCAGCTTGGTGGGGGCAGGGGAGACCCAGTACTTC; CDR3: CASSLVGAGETQYF
D: TRBD1; size: -; J: TRBJ1-1; V: TRBV11-3; DNA: TGTGCCAGCAGCTCATACGGGACAGGGGGCGAAATAGCTTTCTTT; CDR3: CASSSYGTGGEIAFF
D: TRBD1; size: once; J: TRBJ1-1; V: TRBV9; DNA: TGTGCCAGCAGCGTAGACCCCGAGCGGCAGGGGGCAGGCCGTACTGAAGCTTTCTTT; CDR3: CASSVDPERQGAGRTEAFF
D: -; size: -; J: TRBJ1-1; V: TRBV10-3; DNA: TGTGCCATCAGGAGTACAGGCTCGAACACTGAAGCTTTCTTT; CDR3: CAIRSTGSNTEAFF
D: TRBD1; size: -; J: TRBJ2-7; V: TRBV29-1; DNA: TGCAGCGTTGAAGGGACAGGGGCGCTCGAGCAGTACTTC; CDR3: CSVEGTGALEQYF
D: -; size: -; J: TRBJ2-1; V: TRBV2; DNA: TGTGCCAGCAGTGAAGAGGGGCAGGGGTACAATGAGCAGTTCTTC; CDR3: CASSEEGQGYNEQFF
D: -; size: -; J: TRBJ2-3; V: TRBV4-2; DNA: TGTGCCAGCAGCCAAGGGGGAGGGGGAGATACGCAGTATTTT; CDR3: CASSQGGGGDTQYF
D: -; size: few; J: TRBJ1-6; V: TRBV6-6; DNA: TGTGCCAGCAGTTACGCGCCTCGACAGAATTCACCCCTCCACTTT; CDR3: CASSYAPRQNSPLHF
D: TRBD1; size: -; J: TRBJ1-1; V: TRBV5-8; DNA: TGTGCCAGCAGCTTACGGGACAGACTAAACACTGAAGCTTTCTTT; CDR3: CASSLRDRLNTEAFF
D: -; size: -; J: TRBJ1-1; V: TRBV2; DNA: TGTGCCAGCAGCTTGGACAAGGGGAACACTGAAGCTTTCTTT; CDR3: CASSLDKGNTEAFF
D: TRBD2; size: -; J: TRBJ2-1; V: TRBV29-1; DNA: TGCAGCGAATCGGCGGTTGCGGCGGGAGTGGGTGAGCAGTTCTTC; CDR3: CSESAVAAGVGEQFF
D: -; size: few; J: TRBJ1-1; V: TRBV6-5; DNA: TGTGCCAGCAGGTTTCAGGGTGGGACTGAAGCTTTCTTT; CDR3: CASRFQGGTEAFF
D: TRBD1; size: -; J: TRBJ1-2; V: TRBV6-5; DNA: TGTGCCAGCAGTTACGAGGGACAGGGGAACTATGGCTACACCTTC; CDR3: CASSYEGQGNYGYTF
D: -; size: -; J: TRBJ2-3; V: TRBV7-3; DNA: TGTGCCAGCAGCTACCAGATCACAGATACGCAGTATTTT; CDR3: CASSYQITDTQYF